The text below deals with one T cell receptor beta chain. Random hexamers were used to reverse transcribe the RNA input (about 0.5 to 1 ug). An immunoSEQ multiplex PCR amplified TCR beta CDR3 over 54 Vbeta and 13 Jbeta. TCRdb used MiXCR to reprocess the immunoSEQ multiplex PCR reads, holding one entry per CDR3 protein. This sample has about 300,000 distinct CDR3 sequences, with just over 90% found just once. These data come from a study of CD8 T cells in Susac syndrome. Sequencing of TCR beta drew on CD8+ and CD4+ T cells from blood. Negative isolation yielded CD8+ and CD4+ T cells; FACS enriched TEMRA cells. Germline CDR1 SGHNT, CDR2 YYREEE (reference sequence). This CDR3 comprises 13 residues. The V end lost 2 bases, the J end lost 6 bases, and 9 bases lay between the germline ends.

V and J are TRBV5-4 and TRBJ2-1, with D unresolved. The sequencing sample was made of CD4+ T cells from PBMCs. The receptor comes from a human donor with multiple sclerosis. The DNA of the CDR3 is TGTGCCAGCAGCTTATCCGGTTCCAATGAGCAGTTCTTC. It translates to CASSLSGSNEQFF.